This TCR beta chain was retrieved from a study of beta chain features in type 1 diabetes. Study context: Age and gender were similar between patients and healthy donors, as were cell yields.

All sorted populations exceeded 98% purity. Sequencing targeted expressed TCRB transcripts, as all isolated RNA had been reverse transcribed. Data came from immunoSEQ multiplex PCR; TCRdb stores just in-frame clones and leaves some out. This sample has roughly 140,000 clones, with about 44% found just once. Study observations and caveats: A definitive answer on HLA type influencing TCRB rearrangement was not reached here.

To note about this clone: Its antigen remains unknown.

The CDR3 covers 16 residues. Germline loops: CDR1 MNHNS, CDR2 SASEGT. Trimming left V 4 bases short and J 2 bases short, with 18 bases between. The rearrangement links TRBV6-1 to TRBJ2-7; D is possibly TRBD2 (7 bases). Sequencing used Tregs from blood. The source of this sequence is a man aged 18 to 35 in good health. CDR3 loop: CASSGRGGHAAYEQYF. DNA of the CDR3: TGTGCCAGCAGTGGGAGGGGGGGACACGCGGCCTACGAGCAGTACTTC.